The next 2 T cell receptor beta chains were all read from a single sample in a study of blood T cell repertoires in COVID-19. Here immunoSEQ multiplex PCR was the method, and the copy in TCRdb shows in-frame clones only, minus some. The repertoire holds around 100,000 clones, with about 85% as singletons. The sample comprised peripheral blood. The origin of the receptors is a human donor in a cohort sampled during active COVID-19.

This chain links TRBV11-1 with TRBJ2-5, with a weak D call TRBD1 (5 bases). The germline gives CDR1 SGHAT, CDR2 FQDESV (reference sequence). Trimming stripped 3 bases from V and 5 bases from J, with 10 bases between. CDR3 length: 13 residues. CDR3 sequence reads: CASSFRDRETQYF. Here the CDR3 DNA reads TGTGCCAGCAGCTTCAGGGATCGGGAGACCCAGTACTTC.

This clone was counted between two and nine times. CDR3: CASSPKRQGAYEQYF. The CDR3 nucleotides are TGCGCCAGCAGCCCTAAACGACAGGGGGCCTACGAGCAGTACTTC. The genes are TRBV5-1 and TRBJ2-7, with 9 nucleotides matching TRBD1. This CDR3 is built from 15 residues. Per germline, CDR1 SGHRS and CDR2 YFSETQ. V lost 4 bases and J lost 2; bases outside the gene matches: 7.